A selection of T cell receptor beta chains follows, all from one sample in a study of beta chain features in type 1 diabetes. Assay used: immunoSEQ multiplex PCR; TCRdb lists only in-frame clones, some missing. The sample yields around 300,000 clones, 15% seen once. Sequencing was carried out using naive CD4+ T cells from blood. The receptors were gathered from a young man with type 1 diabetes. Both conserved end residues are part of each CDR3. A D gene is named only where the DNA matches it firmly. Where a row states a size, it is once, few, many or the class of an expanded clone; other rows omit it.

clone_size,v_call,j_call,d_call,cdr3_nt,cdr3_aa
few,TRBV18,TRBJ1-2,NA,TGTGCCAGCTCACCACGCACCCACGGGGACTATGGCTACACCTTC,CASSPRTHGDYGYTF
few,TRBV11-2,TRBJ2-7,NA,TGTGCCAGCAGCTTAGCGGACAGAAGATACGAGCAGTACTTC,CASSLADRRYEQYF
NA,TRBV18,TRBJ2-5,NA,TGTGCCTCACAGGGGGGGCTCCAAGAGACCCAGTACTTC,CASQGGLQETQYF
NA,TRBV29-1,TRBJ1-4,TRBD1,TGCAGCGTTGGTACAGGGGTAGGCGAAAAACTGTTTTTT,CSVGTGVGEKLFF
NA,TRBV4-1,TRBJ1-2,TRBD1,TGCGCCAGCAGCCGGCCGACAGGGAGGCCCCTCCCTGGCTACACCTTC,CASSRPTGRPLPGYTF
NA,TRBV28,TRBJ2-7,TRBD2,TGTGCCAGCGTCCCGACTAGCGGGGGCTACGAGCAGTACTTC,CASVPTSGGYEQYF
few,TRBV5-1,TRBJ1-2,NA,TGCGCCAGCAGCCCCAGGGATTATGGCTACACCTTC,CASSPRDYGYTF
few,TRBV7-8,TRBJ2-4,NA,TGTGCCAGCAGCTTAAACGAGGTCGAAAACATTCAGTACTTC,CASSLNEVENIQYF
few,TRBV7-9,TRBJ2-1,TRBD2,TGTGCCAGCAGCTCCCCGAGCGGTGACCTAGCGGGAATTAAGCAGTTCTTC,CASSSPSGDLAGIKQFF
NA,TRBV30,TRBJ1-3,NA,TGTGCCTGGAGTGCCGGGACTGGAAACACCATATATTTT,CAWSAGTGNTIYF
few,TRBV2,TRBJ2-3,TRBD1,TGTGCCGCGACAGGGGCAGATACGCAGTATTTT,CAATGADTQYF